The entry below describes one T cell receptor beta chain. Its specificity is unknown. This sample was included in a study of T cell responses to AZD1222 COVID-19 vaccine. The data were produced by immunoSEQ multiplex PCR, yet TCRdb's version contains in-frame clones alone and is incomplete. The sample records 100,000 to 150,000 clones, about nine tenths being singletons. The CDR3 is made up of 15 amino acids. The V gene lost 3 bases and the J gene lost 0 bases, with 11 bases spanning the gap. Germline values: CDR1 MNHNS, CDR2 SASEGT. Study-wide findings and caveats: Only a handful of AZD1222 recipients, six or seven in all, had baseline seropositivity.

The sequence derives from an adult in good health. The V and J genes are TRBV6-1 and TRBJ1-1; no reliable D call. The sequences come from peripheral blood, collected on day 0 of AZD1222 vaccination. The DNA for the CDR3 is TGTGCCAGCAGTGAGAGGGCTGCCATGAACACTGAAGCTTTCTTT. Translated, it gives CASSERAAMNTEAFF.